The entry below gives a single T cell receptor (beta chain) sequence along with its context. Its target is not known. TCRdb reprocessed the reads via MiXCR and lists one record per CDR3 protein. In the table there are 900,000 to 950,000 distinct CDR3 sequences, 30% to 40% of which are singletons. V was clipped by 5 bases and J by 0 bases, with 13 bases between them. The CDR3 totals 15 residues. Looked up from germline, CDR1 is SEHNR and CDR2 is FQNEAQ (reference sequence). The entry originates in a study of T cell repertoires in cytomegalovirus infection. The starting material was cultured CD8+ T cells from PBMCs, obtained from culture after CMV antigen stimulation. This receptor was obtained from a human donor in good health (CMV status not recorded). Some clones in this sample may be carry-over from other donors' samples. This rearrangement joins TRBV7-9 to TRBJ1-1; a possible D gene is TRBD1 (5 bases). The CDR3 loop reads CASSTPGGVNTEAFF. The DNA of the CDR3 is TGTGCCAGCAGCACGCCCGGGGGGGTGAACACTGAAGCTTTCTTT.